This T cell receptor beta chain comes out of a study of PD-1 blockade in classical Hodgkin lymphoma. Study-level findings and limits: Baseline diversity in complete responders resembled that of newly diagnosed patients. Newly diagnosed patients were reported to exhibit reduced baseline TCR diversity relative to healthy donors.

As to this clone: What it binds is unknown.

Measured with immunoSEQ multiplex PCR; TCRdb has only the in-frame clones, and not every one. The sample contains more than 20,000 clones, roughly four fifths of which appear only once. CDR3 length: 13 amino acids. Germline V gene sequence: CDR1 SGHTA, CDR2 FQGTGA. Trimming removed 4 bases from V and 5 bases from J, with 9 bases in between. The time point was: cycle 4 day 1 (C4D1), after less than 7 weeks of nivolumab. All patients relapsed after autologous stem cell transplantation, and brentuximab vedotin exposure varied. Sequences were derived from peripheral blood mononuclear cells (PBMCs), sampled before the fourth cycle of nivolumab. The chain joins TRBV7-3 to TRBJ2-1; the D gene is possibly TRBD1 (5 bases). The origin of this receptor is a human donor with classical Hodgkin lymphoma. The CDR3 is CASSWGGNNEQFF. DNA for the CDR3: TGTGCCAGCAGCTGGGGCGGCAACAATGAGCAGTTCTTC. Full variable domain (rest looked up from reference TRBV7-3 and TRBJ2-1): GAGVSQTPSNKVTEKGKYVELRCDPISGHTALYWYRQSLGQGPEFLIYFQGTGAADDSGLPNDRFFAVRPEGSVSTLKIQRTERGDSAVYLCASSWGGNNEQFFGPGTRLTVL.